This T cell receptor beta chain is from a study of regulatory dendritic cells for organ transplantation. Naive CD45RA+ and memory CD45RO+ CD4+ or CD8+ T cells were FACS-sorted. Measured with immunoSEQ multiplex PCR; TCRdb has only the in-frame clones, and not every one. The data show nearly 30,000 clones, with over 60% seen just once and about 2.4% held by the top ten. In this sample, this clone turned up a few times. The target antigen is unknown. CDR3 length: 15 residues. CDR1 and CDR2 (germline): GTSNPN, SVGIG (reference sequence). V lost 3 bases and J lost 8; bases outside the gene matches: 12. Overall study findings and caveats: Memory CD8+ T cells were the most oligoclonal; naive cells were highly diverse. Of resting T cell subsets, memory CD8+ had the most alloreactive clonotypes.

The rearrangement links TRBV30 to TRBJ1-4; 7 bases fit TRBD1. The sequence derives from a human donor in good health. Sample: memory CD4+ T cells from blood. Subset reported: CD45RO+ memory T cells. The CDR3: CAWSLPTGSSEKLFF. The CDR3 DNA reads as TGTGCCTGGAGCCTGCCGACAGGGTCTTCGGAAAAACTGTTTTTT.